Listed below are T cell receptor beta chains from one sample, sequenced in a study of cytomegalovirus exposure and HLA in healthy donors. TCRdb keeps only in-frame clones here, not all; method: immunoSEQ multiplex PCR. The profile shows approximately 170,000 clones, about 90% of them singletons. Sequencing was carried out using PBMCs. These TCRs come from a young woman in good health and CMV-seropositive. Each CDR3 is given with its conserved first and last residue. D genes are given only for firm matches. Size values are once, few and many counts, or a class for expanded clones, and some rows have none.

cdr3_aa,cdr3_nt,d_call,clone_size,j_call,v_call,cdr3_length
CASSPGIRGRTVGELFF,TGTGCCAGCTCACCGGGGATCAGGGGGCGAACGGTCGGGGAGCTGTTTTTT,TRBD1,.,TRBJ2-2,TRBV18,17
CASSQWDRFNQPQHF,TGTGCCAGCAGTCAGTGGGACAGGTTCAATCAGCCCCAGCATTTT,TRBD1,few,TRBJ1-5,TRBV28,15
CATLRVMNTEAFF,TGTGCCACCTTGAGGGTCATGAACACTGAAGCTTTCTTT,.,.,TRBJ1-1,TRBV2,13
CASSSRGYQPQHF,TGTGCCAGCAGTTCTAGGGGTTATCAGCCCCAGCATTTT,.,.,TRBJ1-5,TRBV28,13
CASSSRGGIYNEQFF,TGTGCCAGCAGCTCCCGGGGGGGTATTTACAATGAGCAGTTCTTC,TRBD2,.,TRBJ2-1,TRBV7-6,15
CASSLEAGRSGTQHF,TGTGCCAGCAGCTTAGAGGCAGGGAGGAGCGGAACCCAGCATTTT,.,.,TRBJ1-5,TRBV7-2,15
CASSETGTGGTNNSPLHF,TGCGCCAGCAGTGAGACAGGGACGGGGGGGACTAATAATTCACCCCTCCACTTT,.,.,TRBJ1-6,TRBV10-2,18
CASNRRGQQETQYF,TGTGCCAGCAATCGAAGAGGCCAGCAAGAGACCCAGTACTTC,.,.,TRBJ2-5,TRBV28,14
CASSPRDRGTKNIQYF,TGTGCCAGCAGCCCCCGGGACAGGGGAACCAAAAACATTCAGTACTTC,TRBD1,.,TRBJ2-4,TRBV5-4,16
CASSPGGGYTF,TGTGCCAGTAGTCCAGGGGGTGGCTACACCTTC,TRBD1,.,TRBJ1-2,TRBV19,11
CAWGTGVGETQYF,TGTGCCTGGGGGACAGGGGTCGGAGAGACCCAGTACTTC,TRBD1,.,TRBJ2-5,TRBV30,13
CASSPQVVNTEAFF,TGTGCCAGCAGCCCCCAGGTGGTGAACACTGAAGCTTTCTTT,.,.,TRBJ1-1,TRBV9,14
CASSIIRGSTDTQYF,TGTGCCAGTAGTATAATTAGGGGTAGCACAGATACGCAGTATTTT,.,.,TRBJ2-3,TRBV19,15
CASSSGTSGSYEQYF,TGTGCCAGCTCATCCGGGACTAGCGGCTCCTACGAGCAGTACTTC,TRBD2,.,TRBJ2-7,TRBV18,15
CASSGRDFYNEQFF,TGTGCCAGCAGCGGCCGGGACTTTTACAATGAGCAGTTCTTC,.,.,TRBJ2-1,TRBV9,14
CASSFPDWYNNEQFF,TGCGCCAGCAGCTTCCCGGACTGGTACAACAATGAGCAGTTCTTC,.,.,TRBJ2-1,TRBV5-1,15
CASSPWQGARGETQYF,TGTGCCAGCAGCCCATGGCAGGGGGCGCGGGGAGAGACCCAGTACTTC,TRBD1,.,TRBJ2-5,TRBV27,16
CASSQLQGVRVEAFF,TGTGCCAGCAGCCAGCTCCAAGGGGTTCGTGTTGAAGCTTTCTTT,.,.,TRBJ1-1,TRBV11-2,15
CASSSTGQGNQPQHF,TGTGCCAGCAGTTCTACGGGACAGGGGAATCAGCCCCAGCATTTT,TRBD1,.,TRBJ1-5,TRBV6-5,15
CASSVRTEPYEKLFF,TGTGCCAGCAGTGTTCGAACAGAGCCTTATGAAAAACTGTTTTTT,.,once,TRBJ1-4,TRBV6-1,15
CAISALVPGGDTQYF,TGTGCCATCAGTGCTCTAGTACCAGGGGGGGATACGCAGTATTTT,.,.,TRBJ2-3,TRBV10-3,15
CASSLNGAGTYNEQFF,TGTGCCAGCAGCTTAAATGGAGCGGGGACCTACAATGAGCAGTTCTTC,TRBD2,.,TRBJ2-1,TRBV7-3,16
CASSQEGRGFTEAFF,TGCGCCAGCAGCCAAGAGGGCAGGGGGTTCACTGAAGCTTTCTTT,TRBD1,.,TRBJ1-1,TRBV4-3,15
CASSYSGTGNQPQHF,TGTGCCAGCAGTTACTCCGGGACAGGCAATCAGCCCCAGCATTTT,TRBD1,.,TRBJ1-5,TRBV6-5,15
CASSLKQGTGELFF,TGTGCCAGCAGCTTAAAACAGGGTACCGGGGAGCTGTTTTTT,.,.,TRBJ2-2,TRBV7-2,14
CAWAETDSYEQYF,TGTGCCTGGGCAGAGACAGACTCCTACGAGCAGTACTTC,.,few,TRBJ2-7,TRBV30,13